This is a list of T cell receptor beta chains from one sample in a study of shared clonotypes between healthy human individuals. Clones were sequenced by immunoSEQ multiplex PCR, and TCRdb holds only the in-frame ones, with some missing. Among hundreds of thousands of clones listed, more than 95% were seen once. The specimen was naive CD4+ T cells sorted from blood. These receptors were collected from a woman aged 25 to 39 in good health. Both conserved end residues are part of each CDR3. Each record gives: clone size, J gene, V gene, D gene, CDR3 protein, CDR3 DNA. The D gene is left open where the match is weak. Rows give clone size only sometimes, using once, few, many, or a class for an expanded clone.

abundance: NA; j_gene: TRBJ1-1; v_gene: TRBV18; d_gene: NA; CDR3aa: CASSLLKEAFF; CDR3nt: TGTGCCAGCTCGTTACTAAAGGAAGCTTTCTTT
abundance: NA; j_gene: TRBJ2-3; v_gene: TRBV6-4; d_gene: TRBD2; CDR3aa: CASSDSLAGTDTQYF; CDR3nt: TGTGCCAGCAGTGACTCCCTAGCGGGTACAGATACGCAGTATTTT
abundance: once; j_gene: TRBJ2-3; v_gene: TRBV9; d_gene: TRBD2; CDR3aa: CASQRALAGTIDTQYF; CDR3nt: TGTGCCAGCCAGAGGGCGTTAGCGGGAACTATAGATACGCAGTATTTT
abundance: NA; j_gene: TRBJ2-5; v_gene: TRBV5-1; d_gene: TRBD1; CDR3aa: CASSLGRDRVGETQYF; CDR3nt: TGCGCCAGCAGCTTGGGCCGGGACAGGGTAGGAGAGACCCAGTACTTC
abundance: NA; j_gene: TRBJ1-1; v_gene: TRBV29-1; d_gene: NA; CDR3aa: CSTLRLGIGGAAFF; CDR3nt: TGCAGCACCCTCAGATTGGGGATCGGGGGGGCAGCTTTCTTT
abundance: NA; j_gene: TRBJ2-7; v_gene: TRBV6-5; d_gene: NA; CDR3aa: CASSYNKDRSYEQYF; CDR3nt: TGTGCCAGCAGTTACAATAAGGACAGATCATACGAGCAGTACTTC
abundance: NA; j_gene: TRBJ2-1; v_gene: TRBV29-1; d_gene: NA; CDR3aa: CSTTPLSYNEQFF; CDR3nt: TGCAGCACGACTCCCCTCTCCTACAATGAGCAGTTCTTC
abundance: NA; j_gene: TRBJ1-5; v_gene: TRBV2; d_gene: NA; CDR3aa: CASRTGINQPQHF; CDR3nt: TGTGCCAGCAGGACGGGTATCAATCAGCCCCAGCATTTT
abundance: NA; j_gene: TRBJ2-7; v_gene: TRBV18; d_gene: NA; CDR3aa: CASSPPPARGSSYEQYF; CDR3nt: TGTGCCAGCTCACCACCTCCAGCCCGCGGCAGCTCCTACGAGCAGTACTTC
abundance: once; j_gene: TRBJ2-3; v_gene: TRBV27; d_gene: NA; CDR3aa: CASSHRDTNMNTQYF; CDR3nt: TGTGCCAGCAGTCACCGGGACACAAACATGAATACGCAGTATTTT
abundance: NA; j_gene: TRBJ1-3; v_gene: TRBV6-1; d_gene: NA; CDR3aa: CASSPPRLAGNTIYF; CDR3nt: TGTGCCAGCAGTCCGCCGCGTCTTGCTGGAAACACCATATATTTT
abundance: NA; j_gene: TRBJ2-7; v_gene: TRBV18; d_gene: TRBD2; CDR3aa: CASSQTGGSYEQYF; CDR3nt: TGTGCCAGCTCACAAACGGGAGGGTCCTACGAGCAGTACTTC
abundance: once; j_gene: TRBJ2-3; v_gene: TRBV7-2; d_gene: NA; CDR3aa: CASSSAGTITDTQYF; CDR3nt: TGTGCCAGCAGCTCGGCCGGGACCATCACAGATACGCAGTATTTT
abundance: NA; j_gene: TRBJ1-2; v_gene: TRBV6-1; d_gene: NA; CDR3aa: CASSERLWGVGYTF; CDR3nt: TGTGCCAGCAGTGAAAGGTTATGGGGCGTGGGCTACACCTTC
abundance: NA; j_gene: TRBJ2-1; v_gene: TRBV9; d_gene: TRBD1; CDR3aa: CASSVSFLGTGYNEQFF; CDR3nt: TGTGCCAGCAGCGTATCGTTCCTAGGGACAGGCTACAATGAGCAGTTCTTC
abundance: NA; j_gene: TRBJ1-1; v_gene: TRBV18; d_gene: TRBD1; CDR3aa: CASSGRQGQGTEAFF; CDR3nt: TGTGCCAGCTCAGGGCGACAGGGACAGGGGACTGAAGCTTTCTTT
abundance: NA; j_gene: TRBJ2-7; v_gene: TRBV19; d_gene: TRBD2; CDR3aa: CASTNSAGSGSSYEQYF; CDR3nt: TGTGCCAGTACCAACTCTGCGGGTAGCGGGAGCTCCTACGAGCAGTACTTC
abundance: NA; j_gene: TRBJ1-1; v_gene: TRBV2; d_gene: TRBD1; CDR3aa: CASRLTGRNTEAFF; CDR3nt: TGTGCCAGCAGATTGACAGGGAGGAACACTGAAGCTTTCTTT
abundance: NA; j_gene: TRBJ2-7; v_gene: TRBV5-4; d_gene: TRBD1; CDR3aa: CASSWRGQGYVQYF; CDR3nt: TGTGCCAGCAGCTGGCGGGGACAGGGGTACGTGCAGTACTTC
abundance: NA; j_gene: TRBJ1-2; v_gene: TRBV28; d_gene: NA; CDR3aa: CASSFKSGYTF; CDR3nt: TGTGCCAGCAGTTTTAAGTCGGGCTACACCTTC
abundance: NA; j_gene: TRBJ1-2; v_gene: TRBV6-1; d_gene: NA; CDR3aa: CASRPGTAWGYTF; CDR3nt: TGTGCCAGCAGACCTGGGACTGCGTGGGGCTACACCTTC
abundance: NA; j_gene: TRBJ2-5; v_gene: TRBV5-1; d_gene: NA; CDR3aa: CASSHSWTAQETQYF; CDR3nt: TGCGCCAGCAGCCACAGCTGGACAGCCCAAGAGACCCAGTACTTC
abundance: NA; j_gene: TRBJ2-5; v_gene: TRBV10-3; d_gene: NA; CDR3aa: CAISDIGTGGETQYF; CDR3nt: TGTGCCATCAGTGATATTGGAACAGGAGGAGAGACCCAGTACTTC
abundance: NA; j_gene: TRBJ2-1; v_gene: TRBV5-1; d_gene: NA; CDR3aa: CASSFSYNEQFF; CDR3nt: TGCGCCAGCAGCTTCTCATACAATGAGCAGTTCTTC
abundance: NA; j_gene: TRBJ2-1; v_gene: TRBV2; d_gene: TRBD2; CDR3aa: CASSEALLASGLNEQFF; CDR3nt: TGTGCCAGCAGTGAAGCGCTTCTGGCTAGCGGGTTGAATGAGCAGTTCTTC
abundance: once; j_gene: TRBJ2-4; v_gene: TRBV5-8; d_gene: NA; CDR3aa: CASSLFTGPLGKNIQYF; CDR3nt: TGTGCCAGCAGCTTGTTCACGGGTCCGCTGGGCAAAAACATTCAGTACTTC
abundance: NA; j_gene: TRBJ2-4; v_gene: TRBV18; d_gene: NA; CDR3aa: CASSEDLAKNIQYF; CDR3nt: TGTGCCAGCTCGGAAGACCTAGCCAAAAACATTCAGTACTTC
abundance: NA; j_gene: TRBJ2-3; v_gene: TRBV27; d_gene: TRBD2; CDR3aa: CASSLPPVAGAGADTQYF; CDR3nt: TGTGCCAGCAGCCTCCCGCCCGTAGCGGGAGCCGGCGCAGATACGCAGTATTTT
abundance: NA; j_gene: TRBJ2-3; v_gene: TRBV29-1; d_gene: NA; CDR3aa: CSVMLRGDTQYF; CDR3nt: TGCAGCGTTATGTTGAGGGGAGATACGCAGTATTTT
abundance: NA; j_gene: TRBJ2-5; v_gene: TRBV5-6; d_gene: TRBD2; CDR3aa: CASSEGLAGWETQYF; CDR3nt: TGTGCCAGCAGCGAAGGACTAGCGGGATGGGAGACCCAGTACTTC
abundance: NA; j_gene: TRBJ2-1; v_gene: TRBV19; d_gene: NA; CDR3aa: CASSRGESYNEQFF; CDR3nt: TGTGCCAGTAGCCGAGGGGAGTCATACAATGAGCAGTTCTTC
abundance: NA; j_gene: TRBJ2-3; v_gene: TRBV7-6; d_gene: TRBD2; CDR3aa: CASSLRSSGSTDTQYF; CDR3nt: TGTGCCAGCAGCTTAAGGTCTAGCGGGAGCACAGATACGCAGTATTTT
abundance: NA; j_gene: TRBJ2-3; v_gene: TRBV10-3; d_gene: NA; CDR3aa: CAISLEGLGGTDTQYF; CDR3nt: TGTGCCATCAGCTTAGAAGGTCTAGGGGGCACAGATACGCAGTATTTT
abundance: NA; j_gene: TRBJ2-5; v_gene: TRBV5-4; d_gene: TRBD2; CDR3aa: CASSLRLAGGPGGETQYF; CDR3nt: TGTGCCAGCAGCTTGCGGCTAGCGGGAGGGCCGGGGGGGGAGACCCAGTACTTC
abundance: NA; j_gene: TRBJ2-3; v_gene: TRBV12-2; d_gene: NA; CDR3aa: CASRPKEAGLSTDTQYF; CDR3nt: TGTGCAAGTCGCCCAAAGGAGGCGGGGCTCTCCACAGATACGCAGTATTTT
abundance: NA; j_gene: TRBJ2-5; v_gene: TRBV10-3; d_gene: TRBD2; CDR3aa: CAISKEGLAGDWETQYF; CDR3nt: TGTGCCATCTCAAAGGAGGGGCTAGCGGGCGATTGGGAGACCCAGTACTTC
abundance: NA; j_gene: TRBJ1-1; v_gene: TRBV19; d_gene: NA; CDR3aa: CASRFRNTEAFF; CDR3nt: TGTGCCAGTAGATTCCGGAACACTGAAGCTTTCTTT
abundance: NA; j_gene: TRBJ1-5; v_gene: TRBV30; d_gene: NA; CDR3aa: CAWSVYGDQPQHF; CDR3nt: TGTGCCTGGAGTGTTTACGGAGATCAGCCCCAGCATTTT
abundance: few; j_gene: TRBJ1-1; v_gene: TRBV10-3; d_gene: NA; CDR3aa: CAISEDTEAFF; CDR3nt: TGTGCCATCAGTGAGGATACTGAAGCTTTCTTT
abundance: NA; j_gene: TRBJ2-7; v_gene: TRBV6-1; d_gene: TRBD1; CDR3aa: CASSGNLGQGPTYEQYF; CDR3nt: TGTGCCAGCAGTGGGAACCTCGGACAGGGGCCGACCTACGAGCAGTACTTC
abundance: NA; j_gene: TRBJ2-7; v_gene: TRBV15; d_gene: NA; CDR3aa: CATSPRSYEQYF; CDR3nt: TGTGCCACCAGCCCCCGTTCCTACGAGCAGTACTTC
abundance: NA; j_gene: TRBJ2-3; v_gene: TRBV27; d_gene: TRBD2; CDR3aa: CASSFSGRADTQYF; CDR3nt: TGTGCCAGCAGTTTTAGCGGGAGGGCTGATACGCAGTATTTT
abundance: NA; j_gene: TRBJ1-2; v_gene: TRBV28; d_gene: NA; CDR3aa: CASRQRGADYGYTF; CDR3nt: TGTGCCAGCAGACAACGGGGGGCGGACTATGGCTACACCTTC
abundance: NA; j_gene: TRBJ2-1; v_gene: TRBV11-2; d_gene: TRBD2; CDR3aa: CASSLVGGRLNEQFF; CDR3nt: TGTGCCAGCAGCTTAGTGGGCGGGAGACTCAATGAGCAGTTCTTC
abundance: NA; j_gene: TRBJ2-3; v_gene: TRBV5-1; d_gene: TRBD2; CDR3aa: CASSLVGAGVSTDTQYF; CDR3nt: TGCGCCAGCAGCTTGGTTGGCGCGGGGGTTAGCACAGATACGCAGTATTTT
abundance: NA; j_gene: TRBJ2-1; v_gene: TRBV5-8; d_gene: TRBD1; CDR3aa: CASSMLIGQGNNEQFF; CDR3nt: TGTGCCAGCAGCATGCTTATTGGACAGGGGAATAATGAGCAGTTCTTC
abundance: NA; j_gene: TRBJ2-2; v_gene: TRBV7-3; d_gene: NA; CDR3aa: CASSLNSGMNTGELFF; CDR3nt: TGTGCCAGCAGCTTAAATTCAGGGATGAACACCGGGGAGCTGTTTTTT
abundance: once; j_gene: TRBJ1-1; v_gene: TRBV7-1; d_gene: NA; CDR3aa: CASSLGSRKNTEAFF; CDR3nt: TGTGCCAGCAGCTTAGGAAGCAGGAAGAACACTGAAGCTTTCTTT
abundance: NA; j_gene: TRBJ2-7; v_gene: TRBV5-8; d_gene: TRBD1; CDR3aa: CASSLVTGTGGFRYYYEQYF; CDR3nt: TGTGCCAGCAGCTTAGTAACCGGGACAGGGGGATTCCGATACTACTACGAGCAGTACTTC
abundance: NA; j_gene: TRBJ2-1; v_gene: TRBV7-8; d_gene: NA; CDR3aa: CASSLVVYENEQFF; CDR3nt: TGTGCCAGCAGCTTAGTTGTCTATGAAAATGAGCAGTTCTTC
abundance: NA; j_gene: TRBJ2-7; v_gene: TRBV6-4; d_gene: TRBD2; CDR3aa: CASSYLPSPGGEQYF; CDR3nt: TGTGCCAGCAGTTACCTTCCCTCGCCGGGAGGCGAGCAGTACTTC
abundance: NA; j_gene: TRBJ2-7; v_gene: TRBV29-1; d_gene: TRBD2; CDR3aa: CSGKFVGLAGNSRGEQYF; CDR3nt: TGCAGCGGTAAGTTCGTAGGACTAGCGGGAAATAGTAGAGGCGAGCAGTACTTC
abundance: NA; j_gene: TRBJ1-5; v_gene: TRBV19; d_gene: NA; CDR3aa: CASSIGGLDLGPQHF; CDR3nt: TGTGCCAGTAGTATAGGAGGGCTTGACTTAGGGCCCCAGCATTTT
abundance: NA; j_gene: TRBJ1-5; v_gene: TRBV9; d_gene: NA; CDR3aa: CASSVDGNQPQHF; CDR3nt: TGTGCCAGCAGCGTAGACGGCAATCAGCCCCAGCATTTT
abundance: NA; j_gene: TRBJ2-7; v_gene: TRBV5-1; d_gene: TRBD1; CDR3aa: CASSVSGTDYEQYF; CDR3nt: TGCGCCAGCAGTGTTTCCGGGACAGATTACGAGCAGTACTTC
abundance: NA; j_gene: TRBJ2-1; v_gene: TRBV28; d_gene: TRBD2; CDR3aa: CASSYLSGLAGHNEQFF; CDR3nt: TGTGCCAGCAGTTACCTTAGCGGACTAGCGGGCCACAATGAGCAGTTCTTC
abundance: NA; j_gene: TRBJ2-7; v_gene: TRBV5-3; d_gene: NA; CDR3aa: CARSLGATYEQYF; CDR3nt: TGTGCCAGAAGCTTGGGGGCAACCTACGAGCAGTACTTC